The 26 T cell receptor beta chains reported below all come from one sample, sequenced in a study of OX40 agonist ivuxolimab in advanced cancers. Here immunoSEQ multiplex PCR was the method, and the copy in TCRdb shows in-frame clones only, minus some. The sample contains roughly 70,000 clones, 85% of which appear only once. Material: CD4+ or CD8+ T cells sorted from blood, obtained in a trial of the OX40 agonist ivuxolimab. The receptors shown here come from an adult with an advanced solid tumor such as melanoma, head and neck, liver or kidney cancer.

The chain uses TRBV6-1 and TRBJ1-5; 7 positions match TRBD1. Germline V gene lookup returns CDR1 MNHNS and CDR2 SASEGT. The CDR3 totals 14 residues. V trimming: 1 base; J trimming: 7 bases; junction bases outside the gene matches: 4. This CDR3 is CASSEERGRQPQHF. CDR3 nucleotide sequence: TGTGCCAGCAGTGAAGAGAGGGGGCGCCAGCCCCAGCATTTT.

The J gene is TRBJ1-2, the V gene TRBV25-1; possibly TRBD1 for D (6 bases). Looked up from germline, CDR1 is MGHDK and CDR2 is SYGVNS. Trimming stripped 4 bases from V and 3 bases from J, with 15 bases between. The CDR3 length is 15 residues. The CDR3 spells CASSGRGGGHYGYTF. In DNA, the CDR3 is TGTGCCAGCAGTGGCCGCGGGGGGGGGCACTATGGCTACACCTTC.

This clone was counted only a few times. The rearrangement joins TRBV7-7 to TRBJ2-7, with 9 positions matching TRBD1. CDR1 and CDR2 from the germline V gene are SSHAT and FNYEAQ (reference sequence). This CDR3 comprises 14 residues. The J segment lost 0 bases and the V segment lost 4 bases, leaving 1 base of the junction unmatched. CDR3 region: CASSSGQGSYEQYF. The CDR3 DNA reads TGTGCCAGCAGCTCGGGACAGGGCTCCTACGAGCAGTACTTC.

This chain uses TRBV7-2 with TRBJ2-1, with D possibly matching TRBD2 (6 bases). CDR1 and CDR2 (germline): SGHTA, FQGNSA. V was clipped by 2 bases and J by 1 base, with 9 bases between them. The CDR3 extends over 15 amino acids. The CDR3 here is CASSLQLASYNEQFF. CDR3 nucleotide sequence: TGTGCCAGCAGCTTACAACTAGCATCCTACAATGAGCAGTTCTTC. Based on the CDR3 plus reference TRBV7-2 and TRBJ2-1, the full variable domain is GAGVSQSPSNKVTEKGKDVELRCDPISGHTALYWYRQSLGQGLEFLIYFQGNSAPDKSGLPSDRFSAERTGGSVSTLTIQRTQQEDSAVYLCASSLQLASYNEQFFGPGTRLTVL.

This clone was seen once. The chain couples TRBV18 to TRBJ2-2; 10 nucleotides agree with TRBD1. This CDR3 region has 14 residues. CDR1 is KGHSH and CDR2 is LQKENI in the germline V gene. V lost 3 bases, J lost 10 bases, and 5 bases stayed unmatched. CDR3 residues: CASSPGTGVLELFF. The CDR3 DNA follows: TGTGCCAGCTCACCCGGGACAGGGGTGTTGGAGCTGTTTTTT. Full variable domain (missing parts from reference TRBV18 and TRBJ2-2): NAGVMQNPRHLVRRRGQEARLRCSPMKGHSHVYWYRQLPEEGLKFMVYLQKENIIDESGMPKERFSAEFPKEGPSILRIQQVVRGDSAAYFCASSPGTGVLELFFGEGSRLTVL.

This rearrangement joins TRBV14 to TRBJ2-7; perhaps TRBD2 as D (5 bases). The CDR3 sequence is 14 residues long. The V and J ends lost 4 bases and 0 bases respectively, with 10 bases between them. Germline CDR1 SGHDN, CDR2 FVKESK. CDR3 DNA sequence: TGTGCCAGCAGCCTAGCGTTGAGCTCCTACGAGCAGTACTTC. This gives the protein CASSLALSSYEQYF.

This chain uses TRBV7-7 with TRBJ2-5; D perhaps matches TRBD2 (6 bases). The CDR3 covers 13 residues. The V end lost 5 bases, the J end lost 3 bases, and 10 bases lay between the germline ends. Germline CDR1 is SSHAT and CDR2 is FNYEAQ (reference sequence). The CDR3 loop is CASSAGRKETQYF. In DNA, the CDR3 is TGTGCCAGCAGCGCGGGACGGAAAGAGACCCAGTACTTC.

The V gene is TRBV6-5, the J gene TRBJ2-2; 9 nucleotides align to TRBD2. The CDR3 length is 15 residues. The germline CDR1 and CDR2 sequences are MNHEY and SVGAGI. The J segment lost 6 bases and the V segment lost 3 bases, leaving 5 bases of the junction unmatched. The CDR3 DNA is TGTGCCAGCAGTTATGAACTAGCGGGTGCCGGGGAGCTGTTTTTT. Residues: CASSYELAGAGELFF.

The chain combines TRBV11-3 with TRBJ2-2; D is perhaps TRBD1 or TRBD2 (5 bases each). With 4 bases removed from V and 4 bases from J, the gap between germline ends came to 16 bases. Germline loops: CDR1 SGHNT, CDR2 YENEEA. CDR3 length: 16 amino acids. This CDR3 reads CASSYRGRGGTGELFF. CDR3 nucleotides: TGTGCCAGCAGCTACCGGGGCCGAGGAGGCACCGGGGAGCTGTTTTTT.

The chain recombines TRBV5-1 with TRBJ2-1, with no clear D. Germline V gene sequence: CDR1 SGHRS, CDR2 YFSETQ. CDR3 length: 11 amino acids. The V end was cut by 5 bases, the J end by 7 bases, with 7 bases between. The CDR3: CASSSSNEQFF. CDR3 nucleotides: TGCGCCAGCAGTAGTTCAAATGAGCAGTTCTTC.

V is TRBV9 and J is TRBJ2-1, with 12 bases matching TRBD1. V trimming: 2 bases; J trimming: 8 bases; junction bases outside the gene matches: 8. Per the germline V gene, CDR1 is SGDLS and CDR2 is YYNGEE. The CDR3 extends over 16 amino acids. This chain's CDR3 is CASSVQGQGARDEQFF. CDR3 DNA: TGTGCCAGCAGCGTCCAGGGACAGGGGGCGCGCGATGAGCAGTTCTTC.

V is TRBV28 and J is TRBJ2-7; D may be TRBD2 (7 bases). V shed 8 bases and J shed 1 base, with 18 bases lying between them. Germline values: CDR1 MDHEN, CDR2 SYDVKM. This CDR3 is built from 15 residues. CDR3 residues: CASGGSGVKSYEQYF. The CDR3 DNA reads TGTGCCAGCGGGGGCAGCGGGGTAAAATCCTACGAGCAGTACTTC.

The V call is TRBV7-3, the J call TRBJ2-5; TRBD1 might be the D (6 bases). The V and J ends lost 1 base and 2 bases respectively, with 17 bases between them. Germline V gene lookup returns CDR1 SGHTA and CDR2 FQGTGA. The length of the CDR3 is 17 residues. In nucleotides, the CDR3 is TGTGCCAGCAGCTTAAGCGGCAGAGGGGGACGACAAGAGACCCAGTACTTC. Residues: CASSLSGRGGRQETQYF.

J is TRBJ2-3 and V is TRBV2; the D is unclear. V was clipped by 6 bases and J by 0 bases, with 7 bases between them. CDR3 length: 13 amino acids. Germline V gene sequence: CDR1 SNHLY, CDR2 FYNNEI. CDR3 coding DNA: TGTGCCAGCAGGAGCCCCAGCACAGATACGCAGTATTTT. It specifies CASRSPSTDTQYF.

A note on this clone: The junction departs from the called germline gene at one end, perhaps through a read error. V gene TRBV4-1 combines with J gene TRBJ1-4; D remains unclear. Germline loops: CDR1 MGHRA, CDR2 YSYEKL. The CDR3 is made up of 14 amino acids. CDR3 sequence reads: CASTQRPTNEKLFF. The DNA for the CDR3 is TGCGCCAGCACCCAAAGGCCCACTAATGAAAAACTGTTTTTT.

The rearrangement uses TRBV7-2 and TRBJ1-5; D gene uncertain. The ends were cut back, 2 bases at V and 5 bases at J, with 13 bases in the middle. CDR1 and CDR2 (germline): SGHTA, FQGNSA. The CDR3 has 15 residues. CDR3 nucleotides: TGTGCCAGCAGCTTAAGCAAAGGGCCCCATCAGCCCCAGCATTTT. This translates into CASSLSKGPHQPQHF.

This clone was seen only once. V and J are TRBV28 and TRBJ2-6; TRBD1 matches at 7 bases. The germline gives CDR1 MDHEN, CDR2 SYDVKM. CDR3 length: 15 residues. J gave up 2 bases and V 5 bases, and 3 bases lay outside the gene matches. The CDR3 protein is CASSTQGAGANVLTF. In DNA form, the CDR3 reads TGTGCCAGCAGTACCCAGGGGGCTGGGGCCAACGTCCTGACTTTC.

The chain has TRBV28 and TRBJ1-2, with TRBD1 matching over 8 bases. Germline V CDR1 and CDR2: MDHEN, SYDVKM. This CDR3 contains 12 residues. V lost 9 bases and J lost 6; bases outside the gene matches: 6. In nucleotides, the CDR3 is TGTGCCAGTCAGACAGGGGAAAATGGCTACACCTTC. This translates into CASQTGENGYTF.

CDR3 in DNA: TGCGCCAGCAGCTTAGGCAGCCAAGCGCCCCAGCATTTT. This translates into CASSLGSQAPQHF. This sequence joins TRBV5-1 and TRBJ1-5; D call uncertain. V lost 2 bases and J 9 bases, leaving 12 bases between the germline ends. The CDR3 has 13 residues. The germline V gene encodes CDR1 SGHRS and CDR2 YFSETQ.

The CDR3 DNA sequence: TGTGCCAGTAGTTGGTCCGCTGGAAACACCATATATTTT. It codes for CASSWSAGNTIYF. The chain carries TRBV19 and TRBJ1-3; D is uncertain. The germline V and J ends were trimmed by 5 bases and 2 bases, with 7 bases remaining between them. This CDR3 spans 13 amino acids. From germline, CDR1 is LNHDA and CDR2 SQIVND (reference sequence).

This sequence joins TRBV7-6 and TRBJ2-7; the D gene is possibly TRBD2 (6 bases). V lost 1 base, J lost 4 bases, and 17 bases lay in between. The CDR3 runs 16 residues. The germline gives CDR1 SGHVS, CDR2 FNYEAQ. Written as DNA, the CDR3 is TGTGCCAGCAGCTTAGTGGAAGCGGGTGGGTTTTACGAGCAGTACTTC. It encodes CASSLVEAGGFYEQYF.

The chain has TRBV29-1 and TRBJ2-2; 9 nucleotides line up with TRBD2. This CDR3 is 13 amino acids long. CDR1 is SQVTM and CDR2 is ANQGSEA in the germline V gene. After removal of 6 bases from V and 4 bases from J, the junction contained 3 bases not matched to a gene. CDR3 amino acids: CSVLGLATGELFF. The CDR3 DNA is TGCAGCGTCCTGGGACTAGCCACCGGGGAGCTGTTTTTT.

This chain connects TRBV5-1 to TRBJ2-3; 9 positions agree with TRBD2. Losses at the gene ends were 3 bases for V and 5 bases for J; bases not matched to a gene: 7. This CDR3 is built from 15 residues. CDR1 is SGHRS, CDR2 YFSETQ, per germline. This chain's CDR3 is CASSSERGAKDTQYF. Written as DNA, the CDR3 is TGCGCCAGCAGCTCCGAGCGGGGGGCTAAAGATACGCAGTATTTT.

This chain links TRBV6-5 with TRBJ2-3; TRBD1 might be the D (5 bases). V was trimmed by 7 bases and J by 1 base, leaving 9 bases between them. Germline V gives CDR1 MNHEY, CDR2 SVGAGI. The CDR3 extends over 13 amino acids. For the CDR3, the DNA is TGTGCCAGCACCTTACAGGGCACAGATACGCAGTATTTT. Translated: CASTLQGTDTQYF.

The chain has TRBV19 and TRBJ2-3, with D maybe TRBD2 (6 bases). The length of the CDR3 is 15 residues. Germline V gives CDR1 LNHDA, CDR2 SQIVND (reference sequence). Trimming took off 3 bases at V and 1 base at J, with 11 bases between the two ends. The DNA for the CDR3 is TGTGCCAGTAGTATTGGCAGGAGGGGCACAGATACGCAGTATTTT. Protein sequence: CASSIGRRGTDTQYF.

CDR3 protein: CAWSPPGAHAGNSNQPQHF. In nucleotides, the CDR3 is TGTGCCTGGAGTCCTCCCGGGGCCCACGCCGGCAATAGCAATCAGCCCCAGCATTTT. The chain has TRBV30 and TRBJ1-5; D may be TRBD1 (5 bases). The CDR3 consists of 19 residues. Germline V gene sequence: CDR1 GTSNPN, CDR2 SVGIG (reference sequence). Trimming left V 2 bases short and J 0 bases short, with 23 bases between. Looking up the rest from reference TRBV30 and TRBJ1-5 gives the full variable domain: SQTIHQWPATLVQPVGSPLSLECTVEGTSNPNLYWYRQAAGRGLQLLFYSVGIGQISSEVPQNLSASRPQDRQFILSSKKLLLSDSGFYLCAWSPPGAHAGNSNQPQHFGDGTRLSIL.